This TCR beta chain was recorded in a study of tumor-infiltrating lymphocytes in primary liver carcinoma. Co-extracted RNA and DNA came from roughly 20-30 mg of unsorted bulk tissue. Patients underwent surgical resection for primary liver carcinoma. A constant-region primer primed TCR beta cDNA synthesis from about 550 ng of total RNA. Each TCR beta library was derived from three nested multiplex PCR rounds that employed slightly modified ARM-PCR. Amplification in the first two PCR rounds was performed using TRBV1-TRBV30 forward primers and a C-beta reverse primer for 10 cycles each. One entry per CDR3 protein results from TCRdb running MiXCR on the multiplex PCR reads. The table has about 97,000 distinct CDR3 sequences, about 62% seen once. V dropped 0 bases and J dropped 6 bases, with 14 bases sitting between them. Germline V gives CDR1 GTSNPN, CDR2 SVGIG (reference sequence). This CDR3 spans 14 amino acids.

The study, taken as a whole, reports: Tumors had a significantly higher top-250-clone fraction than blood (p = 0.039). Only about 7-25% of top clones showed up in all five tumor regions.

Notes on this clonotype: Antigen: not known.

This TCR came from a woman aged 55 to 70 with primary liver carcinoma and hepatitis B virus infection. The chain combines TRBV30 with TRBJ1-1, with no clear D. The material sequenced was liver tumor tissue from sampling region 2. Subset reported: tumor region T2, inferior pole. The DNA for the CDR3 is TGTGCCTGGAGTGTACATGGGGTTTGGGCTGAAGCTTTCTTT. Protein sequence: CAWSVHGVWAEAFF.